This is a list of T cell receptor beta chains from one sample in a study of CD8 T cells in Susac syndrome. TCRdb analysed the immunoSEQ multiplex PCR reads with MiXCR anew, one entry per CDR3 protein. The data show fewer than 250,000 distinct CDR3 sequences, roughly 92% seen once. The sample taken for sequencing was CD4+ T cells from PBMCs. Source of these receptors: a human donor in good health. The CDR3 runs from the conserved cysteine through the conserved F or W. The order of the fields is D gene, clone size, J gene, V gene, CDR3 DNA, CDR3 protein. D genes are given only for firm matches. Size is omitted from some rows. Given values are once, few, many or a class for expanded clones.

. . TRBJ1-1 TRBV4-1 TGCGCCAGCAGCCAAGTCTATAACACTGAAGCTTTCTTT CASSQVYNTEAFF
. . TRBJ2-5 TRBV6-2/TRBV6-3 TGTGCCAGCAGACTCCAGCAAGAGACCCAGTACTTC CASRLQQETQYF
. . TRBJ2-1 TRBV18 TGTGCCAGCTCCACGGCCGATGAGCAGTTCTTC CASSTADEQFF
TRBD2 . TRBJ2-1 TRBV20-1 TGCAGTGCTAAGGATCCCATAGCGGGGGGATCCAACGAGCAGTTCTTC CSAKDPIAGGSNEQFF
. . TRBJ2-3 TRBV10-3 TGTGCCATCAAAGGCGCGTTTCGCACAGATACGCAGTATTTT CAIKGAFRTDTQYF
. . TRBJ2-6 TRBV24-1 TGTGCCACCCGACCGAACTCTGGGGCCAACGTCCTGACTTTC CATRPNSGANVLTF
. . TRBJ1-1 TRBV4-1 TGCGCCAGCAGCCAAGTTAACAAGGAGGTTATGAACACTGAAGCTTTCTTT CASSQVNKEVMNTEAFF
. . TRBJ1-5 TRBV7-2 TGTGCCAGCAGCTTAGTCGTAGGGAGCAATCAGCCCCAGCATTTT CASSLVVGSNQPQHF
TRBD1 . TRBJ2-5 TRBV6-6 TGTGCCAGCAGCCTATACGTCACAGGGGGCGGTGAGACCCAGTACTTC CASSLYVTGGGETQYF
. . TRBJ2-3 TRBV2 TGTGCCAGCAGGAGGACGGGGCCAGATACGCAGTATTTT CASRRTGPDTQYF
TRBD1 . TRBJ1-5 TRBV20-1 TGCAGTGCAGACAGGGGGCTCGGCAATCAGCCCCAGCATTTT CSADRGLGNQPQHF
. . TRBJ1-2 TRBV6-5 TGTGCCAGCAATGAGGGCGGTAACTATGGCTACACCTTC CASNEGGNYGYTF
. . TRBJ2-5 TRBV27 TGTGCCAGCAGTTTCGCGGTCCAAGAGACCCAGTACTTC CASSFAVQETQYF
. once TRBJ1-3 TRBV5-1 TGCGCCAGCAGGACTCAGGGGACTGGAAACACCATATATTTT CASRTQGTGNTIYF
. . TRBJ1-1 TRBV20-1 TGCAGTGCTAGAGATCGAGCAGGGCGGGCTTTCTTT CSARDRAGRAFF
TRBD2 . TRBJ2-2 TRBV12-3/TRBV12-4 TGTGCCAGCAGTTTAGATTGGTCACTAGCGAGTGTCGGCGGGGAGCTGTTTTTT CASSLDWSLASVGGELFF
. . TRBJ2-7 TRBV7-8 TGTGCCAGCAGCTTAAGGGTCGCGGGGACAAAGATATACGAGCAGTACTTC CASSLRVAGTKIYEQYF
. . TRBJ2-2 TRBV7-2 TGTGCCAGCAGCTCGGGACTGCCCACCGGGGAGCTGTTTTTT CASSSGLPTGELFF
TRBD1 . TRBJ1-2 TRBV12-3/TRBV12-4 TGTGCCAGCGCCAGCTCCGGGACAGGCTATGGCTACGCCTTC CASASSGTGYGYAF